A selection of T cell receptor beta chains follows, all from one sample in a study of cytomegalovirus exposure and HLA in healthy donors. The protocol was immunoSEQ multiplex PCR, while the TCRdb copy is restricted to in-frame clones and leaves out a portion. The data contain 130,000 or so clones, 84% of them singletons. The specimen sequenced was PBMCs. The receptor source for this set is a woman between 18 and 29 years old in good health and CMV-seropositive. Both conserved end residues are part of each CDR3. A D gene is named only where the DNA matches it firmly. Some rows have no size entry. The others give once, few or many, or a class for an expanded clone.

j_call | clone_size | d_call | v_call | cdr3_aa | cdr3_nt
TRBJ1-2 | - | - | TRBV2 | CASSPRIGTNYGYTF | TGTGCCAGCAGTCCCAGGATAGGCACTAACTATGGCTACACCTTC
TRBJ2-7 | - | TRBD1 | TRBV6-1 | CASSLGQGLPYEQYF | TGTGCCAGCAGTCTTGGACAGGGGCTACCCTACGAGCAGTACTTC
TRBJ2-3 | - | TRBD2 | TRBV6-4 | CACGGAPTDTQYF | TGTGCCTGCGGGGGGGCCCCCACAGATACGCAGTATTTT
TRBJ1-4 | - | - | TRBV6-5 | CASSRPGLGEKLFF | TGTGCCAGCAGCCGCCCAGGGCTAGGGGAAAAACTGTTTTTT
TRBJ1-5 | - | TRBD1 | TRBV7-8 | CASSLESGGWQPQHF | TGTGCCAGCAGCTTAGAATCAGGGGGCTGGCAGCCCCAGCATTTT
TRBJ2-3 | - | - | TRBV29-1 | CSVEDQLDFTDTQYF | TGCAGCGTTGAAGATCAACTAGACTTCACAGATACGCAGTATTTT
TRBJ1-1 | - | - | TRBV4-2 | CASSQRAGLSSEAFF | TGTGCCAGCAGCCAGAGGGCCGGCCTCTCTTCTGAAGCTTTCTTT
TRBJ1-1 | - | TRBD1 | TRBV11-2 | CASSLDVTGVTEAFF | TGTGCCAGCAGCTTAGATGTGACAGGGGTCACTGAAGCTTTCTTT
TRBJ2-7 | - | - | TRBV11-1 | CASSLASAAYEQYF | TGTGCCAGCAGCTTAGCTAGCGCAGCCTACGAGCAGTACTTC
TRBJ1-4 | - | TRBD1 | TRBV27 | CASSTRTGSGHEKLFF | TGTGCCAGCAGTACTCGGACAGGGAGTGGACACGAAAAACTGTTTTTT
TRBJ1-6 | - | TRBD1 | TRBV30 | CASGRGQGNSPLHF | TGTGCCTCGGGGCGAGGACAGGGCAATTCACCCCTCCACTTT
TRBJ2-3 | - | - | TRBV5-1 | CASRSGPTDTQYF | TGCGCCAGCAGGAGCGGCCCCACAGATACGCAGTATTTT
TRBJ2-1 | - | - | TRBV11-2 | CASLLQGGGQFF | TGTGCCAGCCTCTTACAGGGCGGTGGGCAGTTCTTC
TRBJ1-1 | - | - | TRBV29-1 | CSDWTANTEAFF | TGCAGCGACTGGACAGCGAACACTGAAGCTTTCTTT
TRBJ2-6 | few | - | TRBV7-9 | CASFRSGTGANVLTF | TGTGCCAGCTTCCGTTCAGGGACTGGGGCCAACGTCCTGACTTTC
TRBJ2-5 | - | TRBD1 | TRBV5-1 | CASSLQGTGGKETQYF | TGCGCCAGCAGCTTACAGGGGACAGGGGGCAAAGAGACCCAGTACTTC
TRBJ1-6 | once | - | TRBV7-2 | CASSPGGNSPLHF | TGTGCCAGCAGCCCCGGGGGGAATTCACCCCTCCACTTT
TRBJ1-1 | - | TRBD1 | TRBV7-6 | CASSSRDRDTEAFF | TGTGCCAGCAGCTCCCGGGACAGGGACACTGAGGCTTTCTTT
TRBJ2-7 | - | - | TRBV2 | CASSDTSEQYF | TGTGCCAGCAGTGATACAAGTGAGCAGTACTTC
TRBJ1-1 | once | - | TRBV2 | CASSVGGTEAFF | TGTGCCAGCAGCGTAGGGGGCACTGAAGCTTTCTTT
TRBJ2-5 | once | - | TRBV7-8 | CASSRREGDRETQYF | TGTGCCAGCAGTCGGAGGGAAGGGGATCGGGAGACCCAGTACTTC
TRBJ2-2 | - | - | TRBV9 | CASSVVAEAGELFF | TGTGCCAGCAGCGTAGTGGCGGAGGCCGGGGAGCTGTTTTTT
TRBJ2-7 | - | TRBD1 | TRBV7-2 | CASSYPGGEQYF | TGTGCCAGCAGCTACCCAGGGGGCGAGCAGTACTTC
TRBJ2-5 | - | - | TRBV7-9 | CASSPSRGGGETQYF | TGTGCCAGCAGCCCCTCTAGGGGGGGCGGAGAGACCCAGTACTTC
TRBJ2-3 | - | TRBD1 | TRBV5-1 | CASSPTGALTDTQYF | TGCGCCAGCTCCCCGACAGGGGCCCTCACAGATACGCAGTATTTT
TRBJ1-3 | few | - | TRBV4-1 | CASSQDPQRNTIYF | TGCGCCAGCAGCCAAGATCCCCAGAGAAACACCATATATTTT
TRBJ2-3 | - | TRBD2 | TRBV6-1 | CASSDGRSTDTQYF | TGTGCCAGCAGTGACGGGAGGAGCACAGATACGCAGTATTTT
TRBJ2-7 | - | - | TRBV30 | CAWSPSLTGGYYEQYF | TGTGCCTGGAGCCCTTCCCTAACGGGGGGCTACTACGAGCAGTACTTC
TRBJ2-3 | few | - | TRBV28 | CASSFSFADTDTQYF | TGTGCCAGCAGTTTTTCATTCGCGGACACAGATACGCAGTATTTT
TRBJ2-3 | - | - | TRBV13 | CASSLLRGAGTDTQYF | TGTGCCAGCAGCTTACTCCGGGGGGCCGGCACAGATACGCAGTATTTT
TRBJ2-3 | - | - | TRBV15 | CATSRDLGNLATQYF | TGTGCCACCAGCAGAGATCTAGGGAACCTAGCTACGCAGTATTTT
TRBJ2-3 | - | - | TRBV25-1 | CASSPSGQDTQYF | TGTGCCAGCAGTCCCTCAGGTCAAGATACGCAGTATTTT
TRBJ1-2 | - | TRBD1 | TRBV11-2 | CASSLRTGGVYGYTF | TGTGCCAGCAGCTTAAGGACAGGGGGCGTTTATGGCTACACCTTC
TRBJ1-1 | - | TRBD1 | TRBV2 | CASSHQGAQAEAFF | TGTGCCAGCAGTCATCAGGGGGCACAGGCTGAAGCTTTCTTT
TRBJ1-2 | - | TRBD1 | TRBV7-9 | CASSAGQDRGTF | TGTGCCAGCAGCGCGGGACAGGACCGCGGCACCTTC
TRBJ2-2 | few | TRBD1 | TRBV28 | CASRSHPNRGKNTGELFF | TGTGCCAGCAGATCACATCCGAACAGGGGAAAGAACACCGGGGAGCTGTTTTTT
TRBJ2-4 | - | - | TRBV6-4 | CASSPQGGPGIQYF | TGTGCCAGCAGCCCTCAGGGGGGCCCTGGCATTCAGTACTTC
TRBJ1-2 | few | TRBD1 | TRBV2 | CATTPDRGFQGYTF | TGTGCCACTACACCGGACAGGGGATTTCAGGGCTACACCTTC
TRBJ2-5 | - | - | TRBV27 | CASSSWSTGTQYF | TGTGCCAGCAGTTCGTGGTCCACGGGGACCCAGTACTTC
TRBJ2-7 | - | - | TRBV11-2 | CASSLGTVRGEQYF | TGTGCCAGCAGCTTAGGGACAGTACGCGGCGAGCAGTACTTC
TRBJ2-1 | - | - | TRBV6-4 | CASSAPAPGEFF | TGTGCCAGCTCAGCCCCGGCCCCCGGAGAGTTCTTC
TRBJ1-1 | once | - | TRBV11-2 | CASSPGTTNTEAFF | TGTGCCAGCAGCCCCGGGACAACGAACACTGAAGCTTTCTTT
TRBJ1-1 | - | - | TRBV4-1 | CASSQSKSGTEAFF | TGCGCCAGCAGCCAGAGTAAAAGCGGGACTGAAGCTTTCTTT
TRBJ2-2 | - | - | TRBV9 | CASRATLLTGELFF | TGTGCCAGCAGGGCTACACTACTCACCGGGGAGCTGTTTTTT
TRBJ1-2 | - | TRBD1 | TRBV7-9 | CASSSGTVNYGYTF | TGTGCCAGCAGCTCCGGGACAGTTAACTATGGCTACACCTTC
TRBJ2-7 | - | TRBD2 | TRBV7-6 | CASSSQIGLAGARGEQYF | TGTGCCAGCAGCTCCCAAATAGGACTAGCGGGGGCCAGGGGGGAGCAGTACTTC
TRBJ1-3 | - | - | TRBV2 | CASSAGPGNTIYF | TGTGCCAGCAGTGCAGGGCCTGGAAACACCATATATTTT
TRBJ1-1 | - | - | TRBV5-4 | CASSLDREEAFF | TGTGCCAGCAGCTTGGACAGGGAGGAAGCTTTCTTT
TRBJ2-1 | - | - | TRBV29-1 | CSVDRSNEQFF | TGCAGCGTTGATCGCAGCAATGAGCAGTTCTTC
TRBJ2-1 | - | TRBD2 | TRBV6-5 | CASSYSPTSGEEQFF | TGTGCCAGCAGTTACTCTCCGACTAGCGGGGAAGAGCAGTTCTTC
TRBJ2-3 | - | TRBD1 | TRBV29-1 | CSAGQGEATQYF | TGCAGCGCCGGACAGGGGGAAGCTACGCAGTATTTT
TRBJ2-7 | - | TRBD1 | TRBV19 | CASSSTGISYEQYF | TGTGCCAGTAGTTCGACAGGGATCTCCTACGAGCAGTACTTC
TRBJ2-1 | - | - | TRBV7-3 | CASSPGGAYNEQFF | TGTGCCAGCAGCCCTGGCGGGGCTTACAATGAGCAGTTCTTC
TRBJ1-4 | - | - | TRBV5-6 | CASSLAGDDEKLFF | TGTGCCAGCAGCTTGGCAGGGGATGATGAAAAACTGTTTTTT
TRBJ1-2 | - | TRBD1 | TRBV6-1 | CASSDPTGTNLYGYTF | TGTGCCAGCAGTGACCCGACAGGGACCAACTTATATGGCTACACCTTC
TRBJ1-1 | - | - | TRBV9 | CASSVVPGQEAFF | TGTGCCAGCAGCGTAGTTCCCGGACAGGAAGCTTTCTTT